The T cell receptor beta chain under discussion was sequenced for a study of cytomegalovirus exposure and HLA in healthy donors (dated by TCRdb to the late 2010s). Broadly, across the study: In an earlier analysis of approximately 640 of the donors, 276 Gb of sequence data and 100 million or so unique TCR beta sequences from roughly 180 million T cells were reported. Rather than drawing on any new phenotypic data, the later analysis identified candidate immune exposures from TCR beta sequences and the way those sequences occurred across donors. In a later genetic analysis, genome-wide SNP genotypes for about three fifths of the 666 donors were used, and that subset was treated as a discovery cohort. The study aimed to test whether signatures of past pathogen exposure could be identified by cataloging public T cell receptors. The study used immunosequencing to profile the T cell repertoires of hundreds of subjects and linked those repertoires to cytomegalovirus serostatus. Roughly 300 gigabases of sequencing data and 78 million or so unique TCR sequences were included in an early release covering 550 to 650 HLA-typed donors. The number of donors typed differed by locus, with about 629-640 for A, B, C, DRB1 and DQB1, more than 500 for DQA1, 600 to 610 for DPA1, and around 450 for DPB1. To decide whether each TCR beta V gene segment behaved as functional or pseudogenic, an earlier analysis of some 570 of the donors relied on high-throughput TCR beta sequencing. Of the approximately 400 genotyped donors, over 65% fell in the genetic ancestry cluster associated with self-reported Caucasian donors. Among some 400 genotyped donors of the cohort, an average of approximately 220,000 unique TCR beta nucleotide sequences was sequenced per donor, of which about 19% were non-productive. To predict cytomegalovirus infection status, the study combined high-throughput TCR immunosequencing, statistical association of individual TCRs with disease status, and machine learning. HLA typing included class I and class II loci at four-digit resolution. Donor age, sex, ethnicity and CMV serostatus were collected together with the repertoire data. In a later analysis, previously published TCR beta repertoires from more than 500 donors were re-analyzed and high-resolution HLA genotyping was added so that TCR occurrence patterns could be studied. Every repertoire in the discovery cohort had been generated on one and the same sequencing platform. Along with the roughly 710-subject first cohort, a separate validation cohort of 120 different subjects was used. Because of strong linkage in the cohort, roughly five DR-DQ haplotypes were treated as single units for association and clustering.

The cohort consisted of hundreds of healthy bone marrow donors. At the time of sampling, all cohort members were nominally healthy, though unrecorded immune exposures were likely present. The donor was CMV seronegative and was included in the group of about 350 seronegative cohort members. Every donor gave a peripheral blood sample, and the peripheral blood mononuclear cells from that sample were used for TCR beta sequencing. Genomic DNA was extracted from the blood cell samples with the Qiagen DNeasy Blood Extraction Kit. Here is what the overall study found, with its caveats: In an earlier analysis of some 500 of the donors, most TCR beta V segments were observed in productive rearrangements about 87% or about 30% of the time, broadly matching IMGT annotations. Cytomegalovirus status was reported to be diagnosed by the classifier with high specificity and sensitivity in both the original and validation cohorts. This cohort had only TCR beta chains sequenced, and the lack of alpha or paired-chain data limited which features could be detected. Several of the top co-occurrence clusters appeared to be linked to parvovirus B19, influenza, CMV and Epstein-Barr virus, according to a later analysis. The study listed 150 to 200 TCR beta chains as associated with cytomegalovirus. Compared with the roughly 600-donor mean, donors in an Asian-associated ancestry cluster had fewer N-insertions in productive TCRs, according to a later genetic analysis. A later analysis associated 16,951 TCR beta sequences with specific HLA alleles at a false discovery rate of 0.05. HLA typing was unavailable for some donors at each locus, so association tests used only the typed subset. When HLA alleles, especially DR and DQ, strongly co-occurred, TCR associations were difficult to assign to individual alleles. Three of the identified cytomegalovirus-associated TCR beta chains were confirmed in vitro to be specific for cytomegalovirus antigens. A later analysis found that most CMV-associated TCR beta chains appeared HLA-restricted, with HLA associations seemingly driven largely by CMV exposure. Some IMGT-functional V segments, including TRBV6-2 and TRBV6-3, could not be distinguished by the 87-base-pair reads and were therefore excluded. An association between a missense DCLRE1C variant and V-gene and J-gene trimming of TCR beta chains was found in a later genetic analysis and replicated in an independent cohort. According to the authors, the approach could potentially be generalized to other disease states and immunological phenotypes. The only immune exposure information available for the cohort was CMV serostatus. Because counts were too low, approximately 15 rarely observed V segments, including chromosome 9 orphons, were excluded from the earlier analysis of fewer than 650 of the donors. A further reported finding was that TCR beta sequences accurately predicted the HLA-A and HLA-B alleles for most subjects in the first cohort. The presence/absence analyses assumed that sequencing depth was roughly uniform across donors, and that assumption may not be true. In a later analysis, the rate of TCR association differed among HLA loci, with DRB1 alleles having the most associated TCRs and HLA-C alleles having the fewest. Correlated functional status among segregating V segments might be attributable to linkage disequilibrium, but an unknown experimental factor could not be ruled out. While some public TCRs were present in many individuals, most TCR sequences turned up only very rarely across donors. In a later analysis, HLA-associated TCR beta chains showed more clonal expansion and lower generation probabilities than non-associated chains that were equally common. The sequencing pipeline was judged likely to have produced a cluster of highly shared sequence variants as a technical artifact.

The CDR3 sequence holds 16 residues, the cysteine and phenylalanine included. The sequence is cut down to CDR3 DNA, 48 bases in frame from base 1. Germline trimming amounts to 0 bases on V and 7 bases on J, with 10 as the count of junction bases outside the gene matches. CDR1 and CDR2, looked up from the germline V gene, are LGHNA and YNFKEQ. The library was generated by the immunoSEQ multiplex PCR assay. The multiplex PCR relied on a mix of 60 forward primers for TCR Vbeta segments and 13 reverse primers for TCR Jbeta segments. A multiplex PCR assay on genomic DNA amplified the CDR3 region of rearranged TCR beta genes. The amplified TCR beta libraries were sequenced on the Illumina HiSeq System as 87-base-pair reads. In the source study's methods: In a later analysis, some 80 million unique TCR beta chains were counted across the 690 or so repertoires, and about 10 million of these chains were shared by at least two donors. A nearest-neighbor algorithm error-corrected the raw reads and collapsed the reads into unique sequences, merging closely related sequences to remove PCR and sequencing errors. Alignment of CDR3 sequences to IMGT reference sequences was used to assign V, D and J gene segments. For a sequence to be retained, a match of at least six nucleotides was required to both a V gene segment and a J gene segment. A rearrangement was called productive if the CDR3 had no stop codons and remained in frame with V and J, and every other rearrangement was called non-productive. CDR3 was defined by IMGT convention, running from the second conserved V-encoded cysteine to the conserved J-encoded phenylalanine. Sequences without an unambiguous match to a single V gene segment were excluded from the earlier analysis of several hundred of the donors. An earlier analysis of almost 600 of the donors classified V segments as functional when productive rearrangements were above 56.7% and as segregating when the standard deviation between donors was above 5%. A statistical classification framework was developed to diagnose cytomegalovirus status using the catalog of TCR beta chain sequences. In a later analysis, TCR nucleotide sequences were compared against IMGT/GENE-DB human TR gene sequences so that V and J genes could be assigned. Using the TCRdist pipeline, a later analysis assigned CDR3 sequences along with most-parsimonious VDJ recombination scenarios. In a later analysis, each TCR beta chain was defined by its CDR3 amino acid sequence together with its V-gene family, and reads lacking a unique V-gene family were excluded. A later analysis removed 500 to 600 highly shared, low-generation-probability nucleotide sequences to deal with suspected cross-contamination and a sequencing artifact. For each public chain, a later analysis derived a clonal expansion index from normalized ranks of inferred template counts within each repertoire. In a later analysis, generation probabilities were computed with a VDJ recombination model fitted to out-of-frame rearrangements, and the resulting probabilities were checked against IGoR. A later analysis scored TCR-TCR, TCR-HLA and TCR-CMV co-occurrence with hypergeometric tests, applying a repertoire-size bias correction to TCR pairs. A later analysis estimated false discovery rates by permuting HLA or CMV assignments 20 times. In a later analysis, co-occurring TCRs were grouped using DBSCAN, and TCRdist sequence similarity was added for clustering within HLA-allele-positive subsets. Co-occurrence clustering excluded repertoires with fewer than 30,000 or more than 120,000 public chains, plus five with anomalous nucleotide sharing. The table comes from immuneACCESS by way of TCRdb, which keeps in-frame sequences with V and J called. Part of the clones is missing from these tables; in studies checked, under half for an unresolved V gene and the rest for unknown reasons. V, J and clone size derive from that table, while D and trimming were established from the DNA sequence. This sample holds about 69,000 clones; approximately 72% were observed only once. Over 9.5% of the sample rests with the top ten.

Comments on this clone: Its antigen target is currently unknown. Base quality data are lacking; no much larger clone is found one base away.

This sequence was found in a woman in her thirties in good health and CMV-seronegative. Sequenced sample: PBMCs. The chain is encoded by TRBV4-2 joined to TRBJ1-2, with 8 junctional bases fitting TRBD1. The DNA is as follows: TGTGCCAGCAGCCAAGATGTAGGGACAGGCCCCCTTGGCTACACCTTC. Translated, this gives CASSQDVGTGPLGYTF.